The rows below give T cell receptor beta chains drawn from one sample of a study of technical replicates of blood from several donors. TCRdb's table, derived via immunoSEQ multiplex PCR, lists solely in-frame clones and lacks some. The table shows tens of thousands of clones, with 95% to 97% occurring only once. What was sequenced was T cells isolated from PBMCs. The receptors originated from a human donor in good health. Both conserved end residues are part of each CDR3. A D gene is named only where the DNA matches it firmly. Size values are once, few and many counts, or a class for expanded clones, and some rows have none.

NA	TRBV5-1	NA	TRBJ2-1	CASSTGDSYNEQFF	TGCGCCAGTTCCACGGGGGACTCCTACAATGAGCAGTTCTTC
NA	TRBV6-1	NA	TRBJ2-7	CASRDRFSYEQYF	TGTGCCAGCAGGGACAGATTTTCCTACGAGCAGTACTTC
NA	TRBV11-2	TRBD1	TRBJ2-1	CASSTGQGTYNEQFF	TGTGCCAGCAGCACAGGACAGGGAACCTACAATGAGCAGTTCTTC
NA	TRBV4-2	TRBD2	TRBJ2-5	CASSPGGGPLGTQYF	TGTGCCAGCAGCCCGGGGGGGGGCCCTCTCGGGACCCAGTACTTC
NA	TRBV2	TRBD1	TRBJ1-4	CASSEEKGAREKLFF	TGTGCCAGCAGTGAAGAGAAGGGGGCGAGGGAAAAACTGTTTTTT
NA	TRBV4-3	NA	TRBJ1-1	CASSHGEDTEAFF	TGCGCCAGCAGCCACGGCGAGGACACTGAAGCTTTCTTT
NA	TRBV19	NA	TRBJ2-1	CASGYQGSYNEQFF	TGTGCCAGTGGATACCAGGGGTCCTACAATGAGCAGTTCTTC
once	TRBV29-1	TRBD2	TRBJ2-7	CSAGTRWYEQYF	TGCAGCGCTGGGACTAGATGGTACGAGCAGTACTTC
few	TRBV4-3	NA	TRBJ1-2	CASSQDYGGDYTF	TGCGCCAGCAGCCAAGACTACGGCGGGGACTACACCTTC
NA	TRBV19	NA	TRBJ1-2	CASTGVDYGYTF	TGTGCCAGTACAGGGGTTGACTATGGCTACACCTTC
NA	TRBV10-1	TRBD1	TRBJ1-4	CASRGDRISEKLFF	TGCGCCAGCCGGGGGGACAGGATCTCAGAAAAACTGTTTTTT
NA	TRBV28	TRBD2	TRBJ2-3	CASRSGRVGDTQYF	TGTGCCAGCAGAAGCGGGAGGGTTGGCGATACGCAGTATTTT
NA	TRBV2	NA	TRBJ2-7	CASSEVSPGLPEQYF	TGTGCCAGCAGTGAAGTCTCTCCAGGGCTCCCCGAGCAGTACTTC
NA	TRBV29-1	NA	TRBJ2-1	CSVPGGAYNEQFF	TGCAGCGTCCCGGGGGGCGCTTACAATGAGCAGTTCTTC
once	TRBV19	TRBD1	TRBJ2-2	CASSRQGAIGELFF	TGTGCCAGTAGTCGACAGGGGGCTATCGGGGAGCTGTTTTTT
NA	TRBV27	NA	TRBJ2-3	CASSLSPWDTQYF	TGTGCCAGCAGTTTAAGCCCCTGGGATACGCAGTATTTT
NA	TRBV7-9	NA	TRBJ1-2	CASNLDSTNYGYTF	TGTGCCAGCAACCTAGACAGCACTAACTATGGCTACACCTTC
once	TRBV19	TRBD2	TRBJ2-3	CASSFTSGVPWDTQYF	TGTGCCAGTAGTTTTACTAGCGGGGTCCCCTGGGATACGCAGTATTTT
NA	TRBV28	NA	TRBJ1-1	CASSWTMGTEAFF	TGTGCCAGCAGTTGGACAATGGGGACTGAAGCTTTCTTT
NA	TRBV4-2	NA	TRBJ1-2	CASRHLGEAYGYTF	TGTGCCAGCAGACACCTAGGGGAAGCGTATGGCTACACCTTC
NA	TRBV11-2	NA	TRBJ1-1	CASSLSSTREAFF	TGTGCCAGCAGCTTATCCTCAACAAGAGAAGCTTTCTTT
NA	TRBV2	NA	TRBJ1-1	CASSVTERLTEAFF	TGTGCCAGCAGTGTAACGGAGAGACTCACTGAAGCTTTCTTT
NA	TRBV14	TRBD1	TRBJ2-7	CASSQAGQGFWWEQYF	TGTGCCAGCAGCCAGGCGGGACAGGGGTTTTGGTGGGAGCAGTACTTC
NA	TRBV5-6	NA	TRBJ2-7	CASSSGSSYEQYF	TGTGCCAGCAGCTCGGGGAGTTCCTACGAGCAGTACTTC
NA	TRBV28	NA	TRBJ2-7	CASRTYSSRLYEQYF	TGTGCCAGCAGAACTTACTCGTCCAGGCTCTACGAGCAGTACTTC
NA	TRBV6-1	TRBD2	TRBJ2-2	CASSAGLAMNTGELFF	TGTGCCAGCAGTGCGGGACTAGCGATGAACACCGGGGAGCTGTTTTTT
NA	TRBV7-9	NA	TRBJ1-3	CASSLATGNTIYF	TGTGCCAGCAGCTTAGCTACAGGAAACACCATATATTTT
NA	TRBV5-4	NA	TRBJ1-1	CASSFSDRGTEAFF	TGTGCCAGCAGCTTTAGCGATCGTGGTACTGAAGCTTTCTTT
NA	TRBV19	TRBD1	TRBJ2-5	CASRGTGGETQYF	TGTGCCAGTAGGGGTACAGGGGGAGAGACCCAGTACTTC
NA	TRBV7-3	TRBD2	TRBJ2-2	CASSSSGRNTGELFF	TGTGCCAGCAGCTCTAGCGGGAGGAACACCGGGGAGCTGTTTTTT
NA	TRBV6-1	NA	TRBJ2-7	CASSESGQTYEQYF	TGTGCCAGCAGTGAATCCGGACAGACCTACGAGCAGTACTTC
once	TRBV30	NA	TRBJ2-3	CAWNRGGRDTQYF	TGTGCCTGGAATAGGGGAGGCCGGGATACGCAGTATTTT
NA	TRBV4-3	NA	TRBJ1-5	CASSQAFRHDQPQHF	TGCGCCAGCAGCCAAGCTTTCCGACATGATCAGCCCCAGCATTTT
NA	TRBV7-9	NA	TRBJ2-5	CASSFGQQETQYF	TGTGCCAGCAGCTTTGGGCAGCAAGAGACCCAGTACTTC
NA	TRBV7-2	NA	TRBJ2-7	CASSQAYEQYF	TGTGCCAGCAGCCAGGCCTACGAGCAGTACTTC
NA	TRBV5-6	TRBD1	TRBJ1-2	CASSLPSGGDYGYTF	TGTGCCAGCAGCCTCCCATCAGGGGGCGACTATGGCTACACCTTC
NA	TRBV28	NA	TRBJ2-7	CASSYNEQYF	TGTGCCAGCAGTTACAACGAGCAGTACTTC
NA	TRBV5-1	TRBD1	TRBJ2-7	CASSFTGTGEYEQYF	TGCGCCAGCAGCTTTACCGGGACAGGGGAATACGAGCAGTACTTC
NA	TRBV7-6	TRBD1	TRBJ2-1	CASSSNRGKQFF	TGTGCCAGCAGCTCAAACAGGGGTAAGCAGTTCTTC
NA	TRBV13	NA	TRBJ1-2	CASSPGPRDGYTF	TGTGCCAGCAGCCCTGGACCGAGGGATGGCTACACCTTC
NA	TRBV2	TRBD1	TRBJ2-1	CASGTEGFF	TGTGCCAGCGGGACAGAGGGGTTCTTC
NA	TRBV6-1	TRBD2	TRBJ2-3	CASSEKKREPGTDTQYF	TGTGCCAGCAGTGAAAAAAAGCGGGAGCCGGGCACAGATACGCAGTATTTT
NA	TRBV4-1	TRBD1	TRBJ1-1	CASSPDRLNTEAFF	TGCGCCAGCAGCCCGGACAGGTTAAACACTGAAGCTTTCTTT
NA	TRBV30	NA	TRBJ1-1	CAWSQGGNTEAFF	TGTGCCTGGAGTCAAGGAGGGAACACTGAAGCTTTCTTT
NA	TRBV4-1	NA	TRBJ2-1	CASSQVWGANEQFF	TGCGCCAGCAGCCAAGTGTGGGGCGCCAATGAGCAGTTCTTC
NA	TRBV6-4	TRBD2	TRBJ2-7	CASSDSAGTSYEQYF	TGTGCCAGCAGTGACTCGGCTGGGACTAGCTACGAGCAGTACTTC
NA	TRBV10-2	TRBD1	TRBJ2-3	CASSELAGGAFTDTQYF	TGCGCCAGCAGTGAGTTGGCAGGGGGCGCCTTCACAGATACGCAGTATTTT
NA	TRBV6-5	NA	TRBJ1-1	CASSQEVDTEAFF	TGTGCCAGCAGCCAGGAGGTCGACACTGAAGCTTTCTTT
NA	TRBV6-5	NA	TRBJ1-2	CASSAISGADGYTF	TGTGCCAGCAGCGCTATTAGTGGGGCTGATGGCTACACCTTC
NA	TRBV6-6	TRBD1	TRBJ1-2	CASSYRTGDGYTF	TGTGCCAGCAGTTACCGGACAGGGGATGGCTACACCTTC
once	TRBV19	NA	TRBJ2-1	CASSGSLEGVAYNEQFF	TGTGCCAGTAGTGGATCTTTGGAGGGAGTCGCCTACAATGAGCAGTTCTTC
NA	TRBV7-2	TRBD2	TRBJ2-3	CASRSSGTDTQYF	TGTGCCAGCAGATCTAGCGGGACAGATACGCAGTATTTT
NA	TRBV5-1	NA	TRBJ1-3	CASSLFQGSGNTIYF	TGCGCCAGCAGCTTGTTCCAGGGTAGTGGAAACACCATATATTTT
NA	TRBV4-1	TRBD2	TRBJ2-5	CASSAGTSALETQYF	TGCGCCAGCAGCGCTGGGACTAGCGCATTAGAGACCCAGTACTTC
NA	TRBV6-5	NA	TRBJ1-2	CASSSRAGYGYTF	TGTGCCAGCAGTTCCAGGGCGGGGTATGGCTACACCTTC
NA	TRBV27	NA	TRBJ2-7	CASSLAPTSSYEQYF	TGTGCCAGCAGTTTAGCCCCCACTAGCTCCTACGAGCAGTACTTC
NA	TRBV4-1	NA	TRBJ2-7	CASSQDKRLSYEQYF	TGCGCCAGCAGCCAAGACAAAAGACTCTCCTACGAGCAGTACTTC
NA	TRBV30	NA	TRBJ2-3	CAWTRETDTQYF	TGTGCCTGGACCAGGGAAACAGATACGCAGTATTTT